The 6 T cell receptor beta chains listed next were all sequenced from one sample in a study of T cell responses to AZD1222 COVID-19 vaccine. Repertoires were generated with immunoSEQ multiplex PCR, while TCRdb's copy carries only in-frame clones and drops some. Among tens of thousands of clones, approximately 80% were seen once, and the ten largest hold 6.6%. The sample consisted of peripheral blood, taken on day 0 of AZD1222 vaccination. Source of these receptors: an adult in good health.

V gene TRBV19 combines with J gene TRBJ1-4, with D perhaps TRBD1 (6 bases). The CDR3 covers 15 residues. Germline CDR1 is LNHDA and CDR2 is SQIVND (reference sequence). V was cut by 9 bases and J by 7 bases, with 21 bases left in between. This CDR3 reads CARAMGGQGGEKLFF. In nucleotides, the CDR3 is TGTGCCAGGGCGATGGGGGGGCAGGGAGGTGAAAAACTGTTTTTT.

This clone was detected only once. The chain recombines TRBV19 with TRBJ2-2; no reliable D call. Deletions cut 3 bases from V and 6 bases from J, with 14 bases between. Germline assignment: CDR1 LNHDA and CDR2 SQIVND (reference sequence). The CDR3 runs 15 residues. The chain's CDR3 is CASSIGQSLPGELFF. The CDR3, as DNA: TGTGCCAGTAGTATTGGCCAGAGTCTCCCCGGGGAGCTGTTTTTT.

This chain's CDR3 is CASSSGLFGDNEQFF. In DNA form, the CDR3 reads TGTGCCAGCAGCTCGGGGCTATTCGGGGACAATGAGCAGTTCTTC. The J gene is TRBJ2-1, the V gene TRBV7-8; the D call may be TRBD1 or TRBD2 (5 bases each). The CDR3 is made up of 15 amino acids. V gave up 4 bases and J gave up 5 bases, with 15 bases separating them. Germline loops: CDR1 SGHVS, CDR2 FQNEAQ.

The chain employs TRBV3-1 (or the pseudogene TRBV3-2) and TRBJ2-3; the match to TRBD2 covers 9 bases. The V gene end was trimmed by 2 bases and the J gene end by 5 bases; junction bases not matched to a gene: 5. The V gene's germline CDR1 is LGHDT and CDR2 YNNKEL (reference sequence). The length of the CDR3 is 15 residues. The CDR3 nucleotides read TGTGCCAGCAGCCAACCGCGGGGGGGCAGAGATACGCAGTATTTT. Translated: CASSQPRGGRDTQYF.

V usage is TRBV6-5 and J usage is TRBJ1-1, with D possibly being TRBD1 (6 bases). Per germline, CDR1 MNHEY and CDR2 SVGAGI. The length of the CDR3 is 14 residues. The ends were cut back, 6 bases at V and 7 bases at J, with 18 bases in the middle. This chain's CDR3 is CASRLQGKGGEAFF. The CDR3 DNA follows: TGTGCCAGCAGATTACAGGGTAAAGGGGGTGAAGCTTTCTTT.

The rearrangement links TRBV28 to TRBJ2-7; no clear D. The V and J ends lost 5 bases and 5 bases respectively, with 7 bases between them. The CDR3 contains 11 residues. Germline CDR1 and CDR2: MDHEN and SYDVKM. This CDR3 is CASSNTHEQYF. As DNA, the CDR3 is TGTGCCAGCAGTAATACCCACGAGCAGTACTTC.